This T cell receptor beta chain originates from a study of beta chain features in type 1 diabetes. The investigators reverse transcribed all of the isolated RNA, so they sequenced expressed TCRB transcripts. The method was immunoSEQ multiplex PCR; TCRdb's version includes in-frame clones alone and lacks a portion of them. This table has 810,000 or so clones, roughly 16% appearing once. In its sample, this clone was seen a few times. The germline V gene encodes CDR1 SGHRS and CDR2 YFSETQ. The V segment lost 0 bases and the J segment 4 bases; nucleotides outside the gene matches: 6. The length of the CDR3 is 16 residues.

This rearrangement joins TRBV5-1 to TRBJ2-3, with TRBD2 identical over 9 bases. The origin of this receptor is a woman under 30 in good health. The specimen was naive CD4+ T cells from blood. Here the CDR3 reads CASSLVVAGAADTQYF. The DNA for the CDR3 is TGCGCCAGCAGCTTGGTGGTAGCGGGAGCCGCAGATACGCAGTATTTT. Using reference TRBV5-1 and TRBJ2-3 for the parts outside the CDR3, the full variable domain is KAGVTQTPRYLIKTRGQQVTLSCSPISGHRSVSWYQQTPGQGLQFLFEYFSETQRNKGNFPGRFSGRQFSNSRSEMNVSTLELGDSALYLCASSLVVAGAADTQYFGPGTRLTVL.